This entry features one TCR beta chain sequence. No antigen is known for it. Every donor was a healthy Caucasian. The sample comes from a study of identical twins. Regarding the study as a whole: Low generation-probability sequences were in excess among twin-shared out-of-frame alpha sequences. Twins shared beta out-of-frame sequences in excess, but this excess was weaker.

MiXCR, run by TCRdb on the 5' RACE reads, gives a single entry per CDR3 protein. In the table there are fewer than 800,000 distinct CDR3 sequences, 7.1% of which are singletons. Unmatched junction bases numbered 5, after V lost 3 bases and J lost 5 bases. The germline CDR1 and CDR2 sequences are MGHDK and SYGVNS. The CDR3 sequence is 14 residues long. The sample was also reused in another study, on yellow fever vaccine responses in identical twins.

This rearrangement joins TRBV25-1 to TRBJ2-7; TRBD1 agrees at 9 bases. This receptor was taken from a woman aged 18 to 35 in good health. What was sequenced was PBMCs. Here the CDR3 DNA reads TGTGCCAGCAGTGACCCGGACAGGGGTCACGAGCAGTACGTC. Its translation is CASSDPDRGHEQYV.